The 27 T cell receptor beta chains below were found in one sample sequenced in a study of chemoradiotherapy in HPV16-positive cancers (dated by TCRdb to the early 2020s). Library method: the immunoSEQ multiplex PCR assay. TCRdb stores this immuneACCESS table with in-frame sequences only. Part of the clones is absent; in the studies checked, under half of the shortfall reflects unresolved V genes, and no reason is known for the rest. The sample table holds about 4,800 clones, of which roughly 78% were seen once. The ten largest clones represent approximately 38% of the sample. This specimen was taken from a patient who underwent chemoradiotherapy. Receptors were obtained from a human donor with HPV-associated anogenital cancer.

This chain uses TRBV7-2 with TRBJ1-6, with TRBD1 matching 9 bases. The CDR3 runs to 15 residues. V trimming: 6 bases; J trimming: 7 bases; junction bases outside the gene matches: 7. Germline V gives CDR1 SGHTA, CDR2 FQGNSA. The CDR3 bases are TGTGCCAGCAGTCAGACCGGGACAGGGAATTCACCCCTCCACTTT. Translating gives CASSQTGTGNSPLHF.

This chain links TRBV7-9 with TRBJ1-1, with a tentative D call TRBD1 (6 bases). The germline V and J ends were trimmed by 0 bases and 4 bases, with 12 bases remaining between them. Germline-derived CDR1 and CDR2 are SEHNR and FQNEAQ (reference sequence). This CDR3 is 15 amino acids long. CDR3 region: CASSLAAGASTEAFF. CDR3 nucleotide sequence: TGTGCCAGCAGCTTAGCGGCAGGGGCTAGCACTGAAGCTTTCTTT.

This sequence joins TRBV9 and TRBJ2-7, with D perhaps TRBD1 or TRBD2 (5 bases each). V shed 3 bases and J shed 0 bases, with 19 bases lying between them. CDR1 and CDR2 (germline): SGDLS, YYNGEE. This CDR3 comprises 17 residues. CDR3 in amino acids: CASSDEGSGASSYEQYF. The CDR3 DNA is TGTGCCAGCAGCGACGAGGGGTCCGGGGCCAGCTCCTACGAGCAGTACTTC.

The genes are TRBV19 and TRBJ2-1; D remains ambiguous. The germline V and J ends were trimmed by 5 bases and 8 bases, with 16 bases remaining between them. This CDR3 comprises 14 residues. Germline V lookup: CDR1 LNHDA, CDR2 SQIVND (reference sequence). This CDR3 is CASSDHGPGDEQFF. The DNA for the CDR3 is TGTGCCAGTAGTGATCATGGGCCCGGCGATGAGCAGTTCTTC.

This clone is large in the sample. The chain combines TRBV11-1 with TRBJ1-1, with a tentative D call TRBD1 (5 bases). Germline V gives CDR1 SGHAT, CDR2 FQDESV (reference sequence). Trimming removed 2 bases from V and 1 base from J, with 11 bases in between. The CDR3 runs 15 residues. Here the CDR3 reads CASSLRAGRNTEAFF. CDR3 in DNA: TGTGCCAGCAGCTTAAGGGCAGGGCGGAACACTGAAGCTTTCTTT.

The CDR3, as DNA: TGTGCCAGCAGCTCCGACAGTCGCTCTGGAAACACCATATATTTT. Translated, it gives CASSSDSRSGNTIYF. J is TRBJ1-3 and V is TRBV7-2, with D possibly matching TRBD1 (5 bases). The CDR3 sequence is 15 residues long. Germline V lookup: CDR1 SGHTA, CDR2 FQGNSA. The V gene lost 4 bases and the J gene lost 0 bases, with 10 bases spanning the gap.

The chain employs TRBV5-1 and TRBJ2-1; D not resolved. V was trimmed by 7 bases and J by 5 bases, leaving 10 bases between them. There are 12 residues in the CDR3. The germline V gene encodes CDR1 SGHRS and CDR2 YFSETQ. The CDR3 reads CASASRDNEQFF. CDR3 sequence (DNA): TGCGCCAGCGCGTCTCGGGACAATGAGCAGTTCTTC.

The V call is TRBV6-5, the J call TRBJ2-1, with D tentatively TRBD2 (5 bases). CDR1 is MNHEY, CDR2 SVGAGI, per germline. Trimming removed 5 bases at V and 5 bases at J, with 10 bases between. The CDR3 runs 13 residues. CDR3 DNA sequence: TGTGCCAGCAGTCGAGGGTGGGACAATGAGCAGTTCTTC. Its protein product is CASSRGWDNEQFF.

The V and J genes are TRBV7-2 and TRBJ2-3, with 7 bases identical to TRBD2. CDR1 SGHTA and CDR2 FQGNSA come from the germline V gene. There are 17 residues in the CDR3. The J segment lost 2 bases and the V segment lost 1 base, leaving 9 bases of the junction unmatched. CDR3 sequence: CASSLEGRGEFTDTQYF. CDR3 DNA: TGTGCCAGCAGCTTAGAAGGACGGGGGGAATTCACAGATACGCAGTATTTT.

There are a few counts of this clone. V usage is TRBV7-9 and J usage is TRBJ1-2; D call uncertain. There are 15 residues in the CDR3. The V gene's germline CDR1 is SEHNR and CDR2 FQNEAQ (reference sequence). V lost 3 bases, J lost 2 bases, and 13 bases lay in between. This CDR3 reads CASSLPGQENYGYTF. Here the CDR3 DNA reads TGTGCCAGCAGCTTGCCCGGGCAGGAGAACTATGGCTACACCTTC.

This sequence joins TRBV7-8 and TRBJ2-1, with 12 bases lining up with TRBD2. Losses at the gene ends were 6 bases for V and 8 bases for J; bases not matched to a gene: 11. The CDR3 is 16 amino acids. The germline CDR1 and CDR2 sequences are SGHVS and FQNEAQ. This CDR3 reads CASRLQTSGSSDEQFF. CDR3 DNA sequence: TGTGCCAGCAGGTTACAGACTAGCGGGAGTTCGGATGAGCAGTTCTTC.

The chain has TRBV7-6 and TRBJ1-6; 8 bases fit TRBD1. Germline trimming cut 6 bases from V and 6 bases from J; bases unmatched to any gene: 7. The germline V gene encodes CDR1 SGHVS and CDR2 FNYEAQ. This CDR3 region has 15 residues. The CDR3 nucleotides are TGTGCCAGCAGTTCCGGACAGGGCCTTAATTCACCCCTCCACTTT. Translation: CASSSGQGLNSPLHF.

Sample share makes this clone large. CDR3 in DNA: TGCGCCAGCAGCTGGGACAAGGCCTACGAGCAGTACTTC. Amino acid sequence: CASSWDKAYEQYF. The V call is TRBV5-1, the J call TRBJ2-7; TRBD1 might be the D (6 bases). The CDR3 is 13 amino acids. The germline V gene encodes CDR1 SGHRS and CDR2 YFSETQ. V was clipped by 3 bases and J by 2 bases, with 9 bases between them.

Here the CDR3 reads CASSDGEGAALEAFF. In DNA, the CDR3 is TGTGCCAGCAGTGATGGGGAGGGTGCAGCGTTAGAAGCTTTCTTT. The chain joins TRBV6-1 to TRBJ1-1, with D hard to call. This CDR3 contains 15 residues. The germline V and J ends were trimmed by 3 bases and 8 bases, with 19 bases remaining between them. The germline CDR1 and CDR2 sequences are MNHNS and SASEGT.

This clone was recorded a few times. The V gene is TRBV30, the J gene TRBJ1-6; 8 nucleotides match TRBD1. This CDR3 has 14 residues. V shed 3 bases, J shed 7 bases, and the junction held 5 bases outside the gene matches. The germline V gene encodes CDR1 GTSNPN and CDR2 SVGIG (reference sequence). CDR3 loop: CAWRPGQANSPLHF. As DNA, the CDR3 is TGTGCCTGGAGGCCGGGACAGGCAAATTCACCCCTCCACTTT. The variable domain in full, completed from reference TRBV30 and TRBJ1-6, reads SQTIHQWPATLVQPVGSPLSLECTVEGTSNPNLYWYRQAAGRGLQLLFYSVGIGQISSEVPQNLSASRPQDRQFILSSKKLLLSDSGFYLCAWRPGQANSPLHFGNGTRLTVT.

This clone showed up just a few times. The rearrangement links TRBV29-1 to TRBJ1-2; D is unclear. The CDR3 length is 12 residues. Germline V gene lookup returns CDR1 SQVTM and CDR2 ANQGSEA. Trimming cost V 7 bases and J 8 bases, with 17 bases left between them. Written as DNA, the CDR3 is TGCAGCGCTGGACGGAACTCGTGGGGCTACACCTTC. This gives the protein CSAGRNSWGYTF. The variable domain in full, completed from reference TRBV29-1 and TRBJ1-2, reads SAVISQKPSRDICQRGTSLTIQCQVDSQVTMMFWYRQQPGQSLTLIATANQGSEATYESGFVIDKFPISRPNLTFSTLTVSNMSPEDSSIYLCSAGRNSWGYTFGSGTRLTVV.

The chain carries TRBV5-4 and TRBJ2-7; TRBD1 matches 7 bases. Germline values: CDR1 SGHNT, CDR2 YYREEE (reference sequence). This CDR3 is 15 amino acids long. J gave up 7 bases and V 5 bases, and 15 bases lay outside the gene matches. CDR3 DNA sequence: TGTGCCAGCAGTCTCACAGGGGAAGGGGTAAAAGAGCAGTACTTC. Translated: CASSLTGEGVKEQYF.

The V call is TRBV9, the J call TRBJ2-1, with TRBD1 as a possible D gene (5 bases). The CDR3 length is 15 residues. Germline V gene data show CDR1 as SGDLS and CDR2 as YYNGEE. V was cut by 0 bases and J by 8 bases, with 15 bases left in between. CDR3 sequence (DNA): TGTGCCAGCAGCGTAGGGGGCGTAGGTTTGGATGAGCAGTTCTTC. Encoded protein: CASSVGGVGLDEQFF. The full variable domain, its missing parts supplied by reference TRBV9 and TRBJ2-1, is DSGVTQTPKHLITATGQRVTLRCSPRSGDLSVYWYQQSLDQGLQFLIQYYNGEERAKGNILERFSAQQFPDLHSELNLSSLELGDSALYFCASSVGGVGLDEQFFGPGTRLTVL.

The V and J genes are TRBV4-3 and TRBJ2-7; D gene ambiguous. The CDR3 sequence is 14 residues long. The germline gives CDR1 LGHNA, CDR2 YSLEER. V lost 5 bases, J lost 3 bases, and 14 bases lay in between. The CDR3 sequence is CASSILTSIYEQYF. CDR3 nucleotides: TGCGCCAGCAGCATACTTACCTCGATCTACGAGCAGTACTTC.

V usage is TRBV13 and J usage is TRBJ1-4, with TRBD1 matching 7 bases. This CDR3 region has 14 residues. Germline lookup yields CDR1 PRHDT and CDR2 FYEKMQ (reference sequence). With 5 bases clipped from V and 4 bases from J, the junction kept 4 bases outside the gene matches. CDR3 amino acids: CASSLGQNNEKLFF. CDR3 DNA sequence: TGTGCCAGCAGCCTGGGACAGAATAATGAAAAACTGTTTTTT.

The CDR3 DNA reads TGTGCCAGCAGCCTCCAGGCGGGGGGCGCCGGGGCAGATACGCAGTATTTT. It translates to CASSLQAGGAGADTQYF. The rearrangement joins TRBV5-5 to TRBJ2-3; 8 nucleotides agree with TRBD2. The J segment lost 4 bases and the V segment lost 4 bases, leaving 14 bases of the junction unmatched. This CDR3 has 17 amino acids. CDR1 and CDR2 (germline): SGHKS, YYEKEE (reference sequence). The full variable domain, rest sourced from reference TRBV5-5 and TRBJ2-3, is DAGVTQSPTHLIKTRGQQVTLRCSPISGHKSVSWYQQVLGQGPQFIFQYYEKEERGRGNFPDRFSARQFPNYSSELNVNALLLGDSALYLCASSLQAGGAGADTQYFGPGTRLTVL.

The chain combines TRBV7-9 with TRBJ2-1, with a weak D call TRBD2 (5 bases). The ends were cut back, 5 bases at V and 8 bases at J, with 13 bases in the middle. The CDR3 has 13 residues. CDR1 is SEHNR and CDR2 is FQNEAQ in the germline V gene (reference sequence). CDR3 in DNA: TGTGCCAGCAGCAAGGCGGGTTTCGATGAGCAGTTCTTC. The encoded protein is CASSKAGFDEQFF.

The chain carries TRBV29-1 and TRBJ1-2; D gene unclear. The CDR3 has 10 residues. Germline V lookup: CDR1 SQVTM, CDR2 ANQGSEA. Trimming stripped 4 bases from V and 5 bases from J, with 5 bases between. In DNA form, the CDR3 reads TGCAGCGTTGCACAGTATGGCTACACCTTC. Its protein is CSVAQYGYTF.

The chain combines TRBV15 with TRBJ1-5; D is unclear. From germline, CDR1 is LNHNV and CDR2 YYDKDF (reference sequence). The CDR3 runs to 15 residues. V lost 1 base and J 6 bases, leaving 13 bases between the germline ends. CDR3 protein: CATSRVQEMGQPQHF. Written as DNA, the CDR3 is TGTGCCACCAGCAGAGTTCAGGAAATGGGTCAGCCCCAGCATTTT.

The V gene is TRBV18, the J gene TRBJ2-2; D not certain. The CDR3 totals 14 residues. Germline-derived CDR1 and CDR2 are KGHSH and LQKENI. V was trimmed by 3 bases and J by 0 bases, leaving 5 bases between them. CDR3 sequence (DNA): TGTGCCAGCTCACCTGTGACGAACACCGGGGAGCTGTTTTTT. It codes for CASSPVTNTGELFF.

This clone is a singleton in its sample. The J gene is TRBJ2-6, the V gene TRBV11-2; D is undetermined. Germline V lookup: CDR1 SGHAT, CDR2 FQNNGV. Trimming left V 5 bases short and J 0 bases short, with 8 bases between. The CDR3 sequence is 15 residues long. CDR3 protein: CASSPDDSGANVLTF. Written as DNA, the CDR3 is TGTGCCAGCAGCCCGGACGACTCTGGGGCCAACGTCCTGACTTTC.

The gene calls are TRBV14 and TRBJ1-2, with TRBD1 matching 9 bases. V trimming: 4 bases; J trimming: 8 bases; junction bases outside the gene matches: 11. This CDR3 has 15 residues. Germline values: CDR1 SGHDN, CDR2 FVKESK. CDR3 residues: CASSLHRDRVGGYTF. The CDR3 region has the DNA TGTGCCAGCAGCCTTCACCGGGACAGGGTGGGGGGCTACACCTTC.